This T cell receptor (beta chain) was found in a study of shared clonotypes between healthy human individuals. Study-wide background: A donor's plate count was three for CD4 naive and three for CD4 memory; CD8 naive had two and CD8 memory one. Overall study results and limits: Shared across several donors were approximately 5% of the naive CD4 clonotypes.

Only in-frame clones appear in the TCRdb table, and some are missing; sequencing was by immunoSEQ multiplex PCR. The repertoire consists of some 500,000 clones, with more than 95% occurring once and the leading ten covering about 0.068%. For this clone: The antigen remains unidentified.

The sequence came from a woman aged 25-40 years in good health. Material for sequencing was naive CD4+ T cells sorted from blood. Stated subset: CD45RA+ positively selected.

CDR3 DNA sequence: TGTGCCAGCAGCCAAGGGGGGCTAGCGGGAGGCTCTGGGGCCAACGTCCTGACTTTC. Translated: CASSQGGLAGGSGANVLTF. This chain connects TRBV11-2 to TRBJ2-6, with TRBD2 matching 11 bases. Germline V gives CDR1 SGHAT, CDR2 FQNNGV. This CDR3 spans 19 amino acids. V trimming: 5 bases; J trimming: 0 bases; junction bases outside the gene matches: 9.